A selection of T cell receptor beta chains follows, all from one sample in a study of cytomegalovirus exposure and HLA in healthy donors. Sequencing used immunoSEQ multiplex PCR; TCRdb keeps in-frame clones, though not all of them. The sample records about 120,000 clones, over 60% being singletons. The specimen was PBMCs. Source of these receptors: a man aged 18-30 years in good health and CMV-seropositive. Both conserved end residues are part of each CDR3. A D gene is named only where the DNA matches it firmly. Only part of the rows carry a size: once, few, many, or a class if the clone is expanded.

TRBD1,.,TRBV6-6,TRBJ1-1,CASSYSGGTVNTEAFF,TGTGCCAGCAGTTACTCAGGGGGGACAGTGAACACTGAAGCTTTCTTT
TRBD2,.,TRBV5-1,TRBJ2-1,CASSGTGGAHEQFF,TGCGCCAGCAGCGGGACGGGGGGGGCCCATGAGCAGTTCTTC
.,.,TRBV2,TRBJ2-1,CASRSEKGGAGGEQFF,TGCGCCAGCAGGTCGGAGAAGGGCGGGGCCGGCGGTGAGCAGTTCTTC
TRBD2,.,TRBV5-5,TRBJ2-7,CASSFSGGSSYEQYF,TGTGCCAGCAGTTTTAGCGGGGGAAGCTCCTACGAGCAGTACTTC
TRBD1,.,TRBV30,TRBJ1-2,CAWSHGTGEGYTF,TGTGCCTGGAGCCACGGGACAGGGGAGGGCTACACCTTC
.,.,TRBV5-6,TRBJ2-7,CASSVEFSGYEQYF,TGTGCCAGCTCAGTCGAATTCTCGGGCTACGAGCAGTACTTC
TRBD1,.,TRBV6-5,TRBJ2-3,CASHSLSGDRGTQYF,TGTGCCAGCCATTCTCTTAGCGGTGACAGGGGTACGCAGTATTTT
.,.,TRBV7-9,TRBJ1-4,CASSFGGGREKLFF,TGTGCCAGCAGCTTTGGGGGGGGTCGGGAAAAACTGTTTTTT
.,.,TRBV7-9,TRBJ2-7,CASSLGSDEQYF,TGTGCCAGCAGCTTAGGAAGCGACGAGCAGTACTTC
.,.,TRBV28,TRBJ1-2,CASSLYQGSYGYTF,TGTGCCAGCAGTTTATACCAAGGGAGCTATGGCTACACCTTC
.,.,TRBV28,TRBJ1-1,CASSFPKDGGDTEAFF,TGTGCCAGCAGTTTCCCCAAGGACGGAGGGGACACTGAAGCTTTCTTT
.,once,TRBV7-9,TRBJ1-4,CASSPGGGNEKLFF,TGTGCCAGCAGCCCCGGAGGTGGAAATGAAAAACTGTTTTTT
.,.,TRBV11-3,TRBJ2-7,CASSLGAVKRHEQYF,TGTGCCAGCAGCTTAGGGGCTGTTAAACGGCACGAGCAGTACTTC
.,.,TRBV7-9,TRBJ2-2,CASSPTGLSRGELFF,TGTGCCAGCAGCCCCACCGGACTTTCTCGCGGGGAGCTGTTTTTT
.,.,TRBV30,TRBJ1-5,CAWSTRTEGSQHF,TGTGCCTGGAGTACTCGGACAGAAGGGTCCCAGCATTTT
.,.,TRBV28,TRBJ2-6,CASSSLFRGALSGANVLTF,TGTGCCAGCAGTTCGCTTTTTCGGGGTGCCCTCTCTGGGGCCAACGTCCTGACTTTC
.,.,TRBV19,TRBJ1-5,CASNTGTKDQPQHF,TGTGCCAGTAACACCGGGACTAAAGATCAGCCCCAGCATTTT
TRBD1,few,TRBV6-1,TRBJ1-6,CASSGTSTGPSPLHF,TGTGCCAGCAGTGGAACCTCGACAGGGCCTTCACCCCTCCACTTT
TRBD1,.,TRBV6-5,TRBJ1-1,CASSFWGQRGTEAFF,TGTGCCAGCAGTTTCTGGGGACAGCGGGGGACTGAAGCTTTCTTT
.,few,TRBV28,TRBJ2-3,CAVLLGDSADTQYF,TGTGCCGTTCTTCTAGGGGATTCTGCAGATACGCAGTATTTT
.,.,TRBV27,TRBJ2-3,CASRLPSTDTQYF,TGTGCCAGCAGACTTCCTAGCACAGATACGCAGTATTTT
TRBD1,few,TRBV6-1,TRBJ1-3,CASSATRGQTGNTIYF,TGTGCCAGCAGTGCTACCAGGGGGCAAACTGGAAACACCATATATTTT
TRBD2,.,TRBV5-1,TRBJ2-1,CASSFRGGTTYNEQFF,TGCGCCAGCAGCTTCCGGGGGGGGACGACCTACAATGAGCAGTTCTTC
.,.,TRBV20-1,TRBJ2-3,CSAWGADTQYF,TGCAGTGCTTGGGGGGCAGATACGCAGTATTTT
TRBD1,.,TRBV2,TRBJ1-2,CASRIPGGYYGYTF,TGTGCCAGCAGAATCCCAGGGGGATACTATGGCTACACCTTC
TRBD2,.,TRBV4-1,TRBJ2-7,CASSQDRGVTGEQYF,TGCGCCAGCAGCCAAGATCGGGGGGTAACAGGAGAACAGTACTTC
TRBD1,.,TRBV7-9,TRBJ1-6,CASSPGTGAFGSPLHF,TGTGCCAGCAGTCCCGGGACAGGGGCCTTTGGTTCACCCCTCCACTTT
.,.,TRBV7-6,TRBJ1-1,CASSLSRGNTEAFF,TGTGCCAGCAGCTTATCCAGGGGGAACACTGAAGCTTTCTTT
TRBD2,.,TRBV4-2,TRBJ2-1,CASSQAFNLAGGPNNEQFF,TGTGCCAGCAGCCAAGCATTCAACCTAGCGGGAGGCCCCAACAATGAGCAGTTCTTC
.,once,TRBV10-2,TRBJ1-2,CASSETGSGYTF,TGCGCCAGCAGTGAGACAGGGTCTGGCTACACCTTC
TRBD1,.,TRBV12-5,TRBJ2-1,CASGSTGHEQFF,TGTGCTAGTGGTTCGACAGGGCATGAGCAGTTCTTC
.,.,TRBV11-2,TRBJ1-3,CASSFTQGLSGNTIYF,TGTGCCAGCAGCTTCACCCAGGGGTTATCTGGAAACACCATATATTTT
TRBD1,.,TRBV30,TRBJ1-1,CAWRTWQGALNTEAFF,TGTGCCTGGAGGACGTGGCAGGGGGCCCTGAACACTGAAGCTTTCTTT
.,.,TRBV27,TRBJ1-1,CAGSLGVAFEAFF,TGTGCCGGCAGCCTAGGGGTCGCCTTCGAAGCTTTCTTT
TRBD1,.,TRBV15,TRBJ1-2,CATSRDRGQGGGYTF,TGTGCCACCAGCAGAGATCGAGGACAGGGAGGTGGCTACACCTTC
TRBD1,.,TRBV5-1,TRBJ2-7,CASSPQPGQGEYEQYF,TGCGCCAGCAGCCCACAACCGGGACAGGGGGAGTACGAGCAGTACTTC
.,.,TRBV9,TRBJ2-7,CASSVRNTYEQYF,TGTGCCAGCAGCGTACGAAACACCTACGAGCAGTACTTC
TRBD2,.,TRBV28,TRBJ2-5,CASSSGGPGETQYF,TGTGCCAGCAGTTCGGGGGGGCCGGGTGAGACCCAGTACTTC
.,few,TRBV5-4,TRBJ2-7,CASSLETDPSYEQYF,TGTGCCAGCAGCTTGGAGACAGATCCATCCTACGAGCAGTACTTC
.,.,TRBV5-1,TRBJ1-1,CASSLDRQNTEAFF,TGCGCCAGCAGCTTGGATAGACAGAACACTGAAGCTTTCTTT
TRBD2,.,TRBV7-8,TRBJ2-4,CAVQREGERIQYF,TGTGCAGTCCAGCGGGAGGGGGAAAGGATTCAGTACTTC
TRBD1,.,TRBV11-2,TRBJ1-4,CASSLGYRGLGEKLFF,TGTGCCAGCAGCTTAGGCTACAGGGGGCTTGGCGAAAAACTGTTTTTT
TRBD2,.,TRBV29-1,TRBJ2-5,CSVEDRLRTSGGLPGAQYF,TGCAGCGTTGAAGATCGCCTTCGGACTAGCGGGGGCCTTCCGGGGGCCCAGTACTTC
.,.,TRBV29-1,TRBJ2-5,CSVTTGGTVQETQYF,TGCAGCGTTACCACTGGAGGGACGGTACAAGAGACCCAGTACTTC
TRBD1,.,TRBV27,TRBJ1-1,CASSPPYRGLNTEAFF,TGTGCCAGCAGTCCACCCTACAGGGGTTTGAACACTGAAGCTTTCTTT
.,.,TRBV6-6,TRBJ1-3,CASSPDSDSGNTIYF,TGTGCCAGCAGCCCGGACTCCGACTCTGGAAACACCATATATTTT
.,.,TRBV6-5,TRBJ1-2,CASWTANYGYTF,TGTGCCAGTTGGACAGCTAACTATGGCTACACCTTC
TRBD1,.,TRBV6-5,TRBJ1-2,CASMAPGQGKYGYTF,TGTGCCAGCATGGCACCGGGACAGGGCAAGTATGGCTACACCTTC
.,.,TRBV10-1,TRBJ2-4,CASSEWGSLAKNIQYF,TGCGCCAGCAGTGAGTGGGGCAGTCTAGCCAAAAACATTCAGTACTTC
TRBD1,.,TRBV4-1,TRBJ1-6,CASSPRQGMAYNSPLHF,TGCGCCAGCAGCCCCCGACAGGGGATGGCCTATAATTCACCCCTCCACTTT
TRBD2,.,TRBV27,TRBJ2-7,CASSHTSGSGYEQYF,TGTGCCAGCAGCCATACTAGCGGGAGTGGGTACGAGCAGTACTTC
.,.,TRBV2,TRBJ1-1,CARRQGRAEAFF,TGTGCCAGAAGACAAGGCAGGGCTGAAGCTTTCTTT
.,.,TRBV11-2,TRBJ2-3,CASSLMAGTDTQYF,TGTGCCAGCAGCTTAATGGCAGGCACAGATACGCAGTATTTT
TRBD1,once,TRBV7-9,TRBJ1-2,CASSPGTGSYGYTF,TGTGCCAGCAGCCCAGGGACAGGAAGCTATGGCTACACCTTC